Following are 28 T cell receptor beta chains from one sample sequenced in a study of blood T cells in healthy people across ages. Next came a second PCR, run for roughly 7 to 12 cycles, which used a sample-barcoded 5' primer along with a J-beta primer mix. TCRdb ran MiXCR on the 5' RACE reads and lists one entry per CDR3 protein. The sample records more than 750,000 distinct CDR3 sequences, under 35% being singletons. The sample was also reused in another study, on T cells of mothers and their children.

Sequenced sample: blood. Receptors originate from a woman between 40 and 50 years old in good health.

A remark on this clonotype: This may stem from a read error, because a much larger clone lies one nucleotide away. The genes are TRBV7-2 and TRBJ2-3; the D gene is possibly TRBD2 (6 bases). The germline gives CDR1 SGHTA, CDR2 FQGNSA. This CDR3 spans 15 amino acids. Here the CDR3 DNA reads TGTGCCAACAGCTCGAGCGGGTTCCGCACAGATACGCAGTATTTT. This codes for CANSSSGFRTDTQYF.

The chain employs TRBV7-6 and TRBJ2-7; D gene uncertain. The CDR3 consists of 13 residues. V lost 5 bases to trimming and J lost 1 base, with 9 bases between them. Germline CDR1 and CDR2: SGHVS and FNYEAQ. In DNA, the CDR3 is TGTGCCAGCAGCGGGTCCACGTCCTACGAGCAGTACTTC. Its translation is CASSGSTSYEQYF.

This clonotype has only a few counts. The rearrangement joins TRBV6-2 or TRBV6-3 to TRBJ1-5; D remains unclear. Trimming shortened V by 6 bases and J by 4 bases, and 13 bases separated the two germline ends. The germline V gene encodes CDR1 MNHEY and CDR2 SVGEGT. The CDR3 covers 14 residues. The CDR3 protein is CASRRGRVNQPQHF. DNA for the CDR3: TGTGCCAGCAGGCGAGGACGGGTAAATCAGCCCCAGCATTTT.

This clonotype came up a few times. This sequence joins TRBV12-3 or TRBV12-4 and TRBJ1-6; D is unclear. Trimming stripped 7 bases from V and 6 bases from J, with 13 bases between. The CDR3 has 14 residues. The CDR3 region is CASTQGLRNSPLHF. CDR3 nucleotide sequence: TGTGCCAGCACCCAAGGCCTCCGTAATTCACCCCTCCACTTT.

The rearrangement uses TRBV12-3 or TRBV12-4 and TRBJ2-7; TRBD1 might be the D (6 bases). CDR3 length: 15 amino acids. The germline V and J ends were trimmed by 8 bases and 5 bases, with 22 bases remaining between them. Written as DNA, the CDR3 is TGTGCCAGCGGTCCCCGGTACAGGGTACCGGACGAGCAGTACTTC. It specifies CASGPRYRVPDEQYF.

The chain couples TRBV4-3 to TRBJ1-1; D is unclear. Germline V lookup: CDR1 LGHNA, CDR2 YSLEER. Trimming pared 2 bases from V and 1 base from J, leaving 5 bases between. The CDR3 totals 13 residues. CDR3 DNA: TGCGCCAGCAGCCAAAAGGGGAACACTGAAGCTTTCTTT. Protein sequence: CASSQKGNTEAFF.

J is TRBJ1-4 and V is TRBV7-2, with 7 bases fitting TRBD1. From germline, CDR1 is SGHTA and CDR2 FQGNSA. The CDR3 runs 15 residues. V shed 5 bases, J shed 3 bases, and the junction held 6 bases outside the gene matches. The CDR3 DNA reads TGTGCCAGCAGCACCACAGGGGTACCTAATGAAAAACTGTTTTTT. This sequence encodes CASSTTGVPNEKLFF.

This rearrangement joins TRBV5-1 to TRBJ2-3, with D possibly TRBD2 on 5 matching bases. Trimming took 3 bases from V and 2 from J, leaving 19 bases between them. CDR3 length: 17 residues. From germline, CDR1 is SGHRS and CDR2 YFSETQ. The CDR3 nucleotides are TGCGCCAGCAGCTCCCGTTTAATCCCCCGGGACACAGATACGCAGTATTTT. It encodes CASSSRLIPRDTDTQYF.

This clonotype came up once. This chain joins TRBV20-1 and TRBJ1-1; D ambiguous. V dropped 1 base and J dropped 1 base, with 10 bases sitting between them. There are 14 residues in the CDR3. The germline CDR1 and CDR2 sequences are DFQATT and SNEGSKA (reference sequence). The CDR3 loop reads CSARVPLGNTEAFF. For the CDR3, the DNA is TGCAGTGCTAGAGTCCCCTTGGGGAACACTGAAGCTTTCTTT.

The rearrangement links TRBV28 to TRBJ1-2; 9 bases agree with TRBD1. The germline gives CDR1 MDHEN, CDR2 SYDVKM. The V and J ends lost 4 bases and 7 bases, in that order; junction bases with no gene match: 7. The CDR3 is made up of 14 amino acids. The DNA of the CDR3 is TGTGCCAGCAGTTACCGGGACAGGGTTTTTGGCTACACCTTC. Translated: CASSYRDRVFGYTF.

Only a few counts were recorded for this clonotype. The chain carries TRBV6-2 or TRBV6-3 and TRBJ2-1, with 7 positions matching TRBD2. This CDR3 is 14 amino acids long. In germline, CDR1 is MNHEY, CDR2 SVGEGT. V shed 4 bases, J shed 12 bases, and the junction held 12 bases outside the gene matches. CDR3 sequence reads: CASSSARGGGLQFF. CDR3 nucleotide sequence: TGTGCCAGCAGTTCGGCTCGGGGCGGGGGATTGCAGTTCTTC.

This clonotype was found many times. CDR3 in DNA: TGTGCCAGCAGTTTATCTAGCGAAAGCACAGATACGCAGTATTTT. It specifies CASSLSSESTDTQYF. The rearrangement links TRBV27 to TRBJ2-3; the D gene is possibly TRBD2 (5 bases). Trimming took off 0 bases at V and 0 bases at J, with 7 bases between the two ends. Germline CDR1 reads MNHEY; CDR2 reads SMNVEV (reference sequence). The CDR3 is 15 amino acids.

This chain uses TRBV3-1 with TRBJ2-1; D unresolved. The CDR3 is 14 amino acids. V was trimmed by 1 base and J by 5 bases, leaving 9 bases between them. CDR1 and CDR2 (germline): LGHDT, YNNKEL (reference sequence). Written as DNA, the CDR3 is TGTGCCAGCAGCCAAGGCGCCGCCCACAATGAGCAGTTCTTC. The encoded protein is CASSQGAAHNEQFF.

For this clonotype: A much bigger clone sits one base away, suggesting this may be a read error. J is TRBJ2-7 and V is TRBV7-9; a possible D gene is TRBD1 (6 bases). The CDR3 covers 15 residues. Per germline, CDR1 SEHNR and CDR2 FQNEAQ (reference sequence). CDR3 bases: TGTGCCAACAGCCCCCCGTTGAGGGGGAACTACGAGCAGTACTTC. This sequence encodes CANSPPLRGNYEQYF.

This clonotype was counted ten times or more. The chain has TRBV27 and TRBJ2-7; 7 bases are shared with TRBD1. Germline V gene lookup returns CDR1 MNHEY and CDR2 SMNVEV (reference sequence). The CDR3 runs to 14 residues. With V trimmed by 5 bases and J by 3 bases, 7 bases remained unmatched. The CDR3: CASSNRQGVYEQYF. CDR3 DNA: TGTGCCAGCAGTAATCGGCAGGGGGTCTACGAGCAGTACTTC.

A remark on this clonotype: A much larger clone sits a single nucleotide away, making a read error possible. J is TRBJ2-5 and V is TRBV6-5; D is possibly TRBD2 (6 bases). Germline V gene lookup returns CDR1 MNHEY and CDR2 SVGAGI. The CDR3 consists of 18 residues. V gave up 2 bases and J gave up 9 bases, with 28 bases separating them. The CDR3 DNA follows: TGTGCCAGCAGTTACCTGTGGGGAGGATCTCTAGGAGCTGAGGCCCAGTACTTC. It yields the protein CASSYLWGGSLGAEAQYF.

This clonotype has just a few counts. The V call is TRBV7-9, the J call TRBJ2-6; TRBD1 matches 8 bases. CDR1 is SEHNR and CDR2 is FQNEAQ in the germline V gene (reference sequence). V was pared by 1 base and J by 4 bases, with 0 bases of the junction left unmatched. This CDR3 comprises 15 residues. CDR3 residues: CASSLGTGGANVLTF. DNA of the CDR3: TGTGCCAGCAGCTTAGGGACAGGGGGGGCCAACGTCCTGACTTTC.

Details on this clonotype: Given the absence of the conserved phenylalanine or tryptophan at the CDR3 end, a read error is likely. The chain uses TRBV5-1 and TRBJ2-7; D tentatively fits TRBD1 or TRBD2 (7 bases each). This CDR3 is built from 14 residues. V lost 7 bases and J lost 5, with 19 bases in between. Germline loops: CDR1 SGHRS, CDR2 YFSETQ. The CDR3 DNA sequence: TGCGCCAGCGGGCGGGAGACAGGGCCGGACGAGCAGTACATC. Its translation is CASGRETGPDEQYI.

The table lists this clonotype with a few counts. The chain couples TRBV6-2 or TRBV6-3 to TRBJ2-1; 11 bases are a match to TRBD2. V gave up 2 bases and J gave up 4 bases; unmatched junction bases: 7. Germline-derived CDR1 and CDR2 are MNHEY and SVGEGT. The CDR3 is 17 residues long. CDR3 sequence: CASSYIAGGDGYNEQFF. DNA for the CDR3: TGTGCCAGCAGTTACATAGCGGGGGGGGACGGGTACAATGAGCAGTTCTTC.

To note about this clonotype: A read error may be the cause here, since a much bigger clone is one base away. V usage is TRBV28 and J usage is TRBJ2-5; TRBD2 is a possible D gene (6 bases). CDR3 size: 14 residues. The ends were cut back, 4 bases at V and 1 base at J, with 10 bases in the middle. Germline V lookup: CDR1 MDHEN, CDR2 SYDVKM. CDR3 residues: CASSCSGAQETQYF. The CDR3 DNA reads TGTGCCAGCAGTTGTAGCGGAGCCCAAGAGACCCAGTACTTC.

This clonotype occurred many times. The rearrangement uses TRBV5-6 and TRBJ2-3, with D tentatively TRBD2 (6 bases). The V gene's germline CDR1 is SGHDT and CDR2 YYEEEE. The CDR3 covers 14 residues. Trimming removed 3 bases from V and 4 bases from J, with 12 bases in between. The DNA for the CDR3 is TGTGCCAGCAGCTCCCTCGGGGGAGCAGATACGCAGTATTTT. It codes for CASSSLGGADTQYF.

V and J are TRBV28 and TRBJ2-5; D not certain. The CDR3 spans 15 residues. Germline V gene data show CDR1 as MDHEN and CDR2 as SYDVKM. V lost 3 bases to trimming and J lost 5 bases, with 16 bases between them. CDR3 sequence reads: CASSFGQVEIETQYF. CDR3 bases: TGTGCCAGCAGTTTCGGTCAGGTGGAGATCGAGACCCAGTACTTC.

The genes are TRBV5-1 and TRBJ2-2; D not certain. The germline V gene encodes CDR1 SGHRS and CDR2 YFSETQ. CDR3 length: 13 residues. Deletions cut 5 bases from V and 4 bases from J, with 9 bases between. In nucleotides, the CDR3 is TGCGCCAGCAGTATGGTAGGCACCGGGGAGCTGTTTTTT. Protein sequence: CASSMVGTGELFF.

In the case of this clonotype: This sequence may be a read error, since a much larger clone differs from it by one base. V and J are TRBV7-2 and TRBJ2-1; D is possibly TRBD2 (6 bases). Trimming stripped 6 bases from V and 6 bases from J, with 18 bases between. This CDR3 has 15 residues. Germline values: CDR1 SGHTA, CDR2 FQGNSA. The CDR3: CASSPRRGNSNEQFF. Here the CDR3 DNA reads TGTGCCAGCAGTCCTAGGCGGGGAAACTCCAATGAGCAGTTCTTC.

This sequence joins TRBV28 and TRBJ2-1; D may correspond to TRBD1 or TRBD2 (5 bases each). The germline CDR1 and CDR2 sequences are MDHEN and SYDVKM. The CDR3 has 13 residues. The V end lost 6 bases, the J end lost 9 bases, and 15 bases lay between the germline ends. The CDR3 reads CASSRSQGREQFF. CDR3 sequence (DNA): TGTGCCAGCAGCAGAAGCCAGGGACGTGAGCAGTTCTTC.

The J gene is TRBJ1-5, the V gene TRBV28; weak D call: TRBD1 (6 bases). This CDR3 has 14 amino acids. Trimming cost V 5 bases and J 4 bases, with 12 bases left between them. Germline lookup yields CDR1 MDHEN and CDR2 SYDVKM. The CDR3 bases are TGTGCCAGCAGTAAAGGGACACTAAATCAGCCCCAGCATTTT. Protein: CASSKGTLNQPQHF.

This clonotype occurred many times. The genes are TRBV7-8 and TRBJ2-5; D possibly corresponds to TRBD1 (7 bases). Per the germline V gene, CDR1 is SGHVS and CDR2 is FQNEAQ. This CDR3 has 17 amino acids. V was trimmed by 1 base and J by 4 bases, leaving 19 bases between them. CDR3 bases: TGTGCCAGCAGCTTAGTGCGAGCGCAGGGGGGCCTAGAGACCCAGTACTTC. This encodes CASSLVRAQGGLETQYF.

This clonotype was recorded many times. The genes are TRBV12-3 or TRBV12-4 and TRBJ2-3, with 10 bases identical to TRBD1. V shed 2 bases, J shed 4 bases, and the junction held 3 bases outside the gene matches. This CDR3 is 15 amino acids long. In DNA, the CDR3 is TGTGCCAGCAGTTTAAGACAGGGGGCGGCAGATACGCAGTATTTT. Its protein product is CASSLRQGAADTQYF.